This T cell receptor (beta chain) emerged from a study of cytomegalovirus exposure and HLA in healthy donors. Turning to the study itself: Assignment to the Caucasian-associated ancestry cluster applied to around four fifths of the approximately 420 genotyped donors. Study-wide findings and caveats: It was assumed in the presence/absence analyses that sequencing depth was roughly uniform across donors. The study recorded 150 to 200 TCR beta chains that were cytomegalovirus-associated.

A multiplex PCR was run with 60 Vbeta primers and 13 Jbeta primers. Assay used: immunoSEQ multiplex PCR; TCRdb lists only in-frame clones, some missing. The sample comprises tens of thousands of clones, roughly three quarters of which are singletons, and roughly 3.5% rests with the top ten. V was trimmed by 1 base and J by 2 bases, leaving 8 bases between them. Looked up from germline, CDR1 is SGHNT and CDR2 is YENEEA. CDR3 length equals 15 residues. Details on this clone: Its antigen is not known.

This clonotype was sampled from a young man in good health and CMV-seronegative. The gene calls are TRBV11-3 and TRBJ2-2, with D unclear. The sample comprised PBMCs. In DNA, the CDR3 is TGTGCCAGCAGCTTAGGAGGAGTTAACACCGGGGAGCTGTTTTTT. As protein: CASSLGGVNTGELFF.